The entry below gives a single T cell receptor beta chain sequence along with its context. Antigen specificity is unknown. The sample comes from a study of cytomegalovirus exposure and HLA in healthy donors. The CDR3 is 14 residues long. V lost 7 bases to trimming and J lost 4 bases; unmatched junction nucleotides: 3. CDR1 MDHEN and CDR2 SYDVKM come from the germline V gene. With 60 Vbeta and 13 Jbeta primers, the PCR was carried out. The table came from immunoSEQ multiplex PCR; TCRdb's copy has only in-frame clones and leaves some out. Among about 140,000 clones, roughly 79% were seen once, and the ten largest hold 1.4%. General study results and limits: Despite most TCR sequences being rare, some public TCRs occurred in many donors.

This receptor was identified in a man aged 25-45 years in good health and CMV-seropositive. The chain carries TRBV28 and TRBJ2-1, with 11 bases fitting TRBD2. Sequencing was performed on PBMCs. The CDR3: CASIWTSGYNEQFF. As DNA, the CDR3 is TGTGCCAGCATATGGACTAGCGGGTACAATGAGCAGTTCTTC.